Following are 28 T cell receptor beta chains from one sample sequenced in a study of regulatory dendritic cells for organ transplantation. Sorted subsets were CFSE-labeled and cultured approximately 5 days with allogeneic dendritic cells. Generated by immunoSEQ multiplex PCR, the TCRdb table keeps only in-frame clones and is missing some. The table lists approximately 10,000 clones, about 75% of them singletons. Their specific antigens are unknown. The sequencing sample was made of memory CD4+ T cells from blood cultured with regulatory dendritic cells. Described subset: CD45RO+ memory T cells. The receptors stem from a human donor in good health.

This chain uses TRBV5-1 with TRBJ1-2, with TRBD1 identical over 7 bases. Per germline, CDR1 SGHRS and CDR2 YFSETQ. V shed 0 bases, J shed 4 bases, and the junction held 9 bases outside the gene matches. This CDR3 is 16 amino acids long. CDR3 residues: CASSLVPGQRLYGYTF. Written as DNA, the CDR3 is TGCGCCAGCAGCTTGGTTCCGGGACAGCGCCTCTATGGCTACACCTTC.

The CDR3 DNA reads as TGTGCCAGCAGCTTACCGGGACAGGGAATAGAAAAACTGTTTTTT. This encodes CASSLPGQGIEKLFF. This chain uses TRBV7-2 with TRBJ1-4, with 9 positions matching TRBD1. The CDR3 runs to 15 residues. Germline assignment: CDR1 SGHTA and CDR2 FQGNSA. After removal of 2 bases from V and 8 bases from J, the junction contained 6 bases not matched to a gene.

The rearrangement uses TRBV2 and TRBJ2-5; TRBD1 matches at 7 bases. Germline trimming cut 7 bases from V and 0 bases from J; bases unmatched to any gene: 8. CDR3 length equals 15 residues. Per the germline V gene, CDR1 is SNHLY and CDR2 is FYNNEI. The CDR3 DNA reads TGTGCCAGCAAGGGTAGTGGGACAGACCAAGAGACCCAGTACTTC. Amino acids: CASKGSGTDQETQYF.

This sequence joins TRBV5-5 and TRBJ1-1; TRBD1 matches at 8 bases. CDR3 length: 16 residues. V was pared by 0 bases and J by 1 base, with 5 bases of the junction left unmatched. Germline values: CDR1 SGHKS, CDR2 YYEKEE (reference sequence). The CDR3: CASSLGRGQGNTEAFF. CDR3 coding DNA: TGTGCCAGCAGCTTGGGGCGAGGACAGGGGAACACTGAAGCTTTCTTT.

This clone was recorded a few times. V gene TRBV15 combines with J gene TRBJ1-6, with 11 bases that match TRBD1. This CDR3 is built from 13 residues. The germline gives CDR1 LNHNV, CDR2 YYDKDF (reference sequence). V gave up 8 bases and J gave up 8 bases; unmatched junction bases: 2. CDR3 residues: CATAGQGDSPLHF. The CDR3 bases are TGTGCCACCGCGGGACAGGGGGATTCACCCCTCCACTTT.

The chain is built from TRBV6-4 and TRBJ2-7; TRBD1 matches at 8 bases. Germline-derived CDR1 and CDR2 are MRHNA and SNTAGT. V shed 5 bases and J 2 bases; nucleotides not matched to a gene: 5. The CDR3 is made up of 14 amino acids. DNA of the CDR3: TGTGCCAGCAGTCCCCCGGGACAGGCCTACGAGCAGTACTTC. Its protein product is CASSPPGQAYEQYF.

This clone was counted a single time. The chain employs TRBV27 and TRBJ2-5, with 9 bases matching TRBD2. The end of the DNA fits TRBJ2-7 better, so the J call may be wrong. Germline lookup yields CDR1 MNHEY and CDR2 SMNVEV (reference sequence). This CDR3 is 14 amino acids long. The CDR3 nucleotides are TGTGCCAGCAGTTCTGGCGGGGGGGCGGTCGAGCAGTACTTC. Translation: CASSSGGGAVEQYF.

This clone was seen once. The chain combines TRBV11-3 with TRBJ2-5; unclear D gene. Per the germline V gene, CDR1 is SGHNT and CDR2 is YENEEA. The CDR3 covers 12 residues. V was shortened by 5 bases and J by 2 bases, with 6 bases between the two germline ends. Here the CDR3 DNA reads TGTGCCAGCAGCATGAGGCAAGAGACCCAGTACTTC. Its translation is CASSMRQETQYF.

This clone has only one observation. The genes are TRBV6-5 and TRBJ1-1, with D possibly being TRBD1 (5 bases). The germline V and J ends were trimmed by 7 bases and 6 bases, with 15 bases remaining between them. The CDR3 contains 13 residues. Looked up from germline, CDR1 is MNHEY and CDR2 is SVGAGI. CDR3 loop: CASTDWTPPEAFF. The CDR3 region has the DNA TGTGCCAGCACCGACTGGACACCCCCTGAAGCTTTCTTT.

This chain connects TRBV4-2 to TRBJ1-1; D ambiguous. Trimming pared 0 bases from V and 6 bases from J, leaving 8 bases between. CDR1 is LGHNA and CDR2 is YNFKEQ in the germline V gene. The length of the CDR3 is 13 residues. DNA for the CDR3: TGTGCCAGCAGCCAAGATCGAGGGTCTGAAGCTTTCTTT. It yields the protein CASSQDRGSEAFF.

The V and J genes are TRBV5-1 and TRBJ2-7, with 12 bases fitting TRBD2. Germline V gene sequence: CDR1 SGHRS, CDR2 YFSETQ. Trimming removed 4 bases from V and 4 bases from J; junction bases left unmatched: 3. This CDR3 comprises 14 residues. The CDR3 loop reads CASSAGTSGYEQYF. In nucleotides, the CDR3 is TGCGCCAGCAGCGCCGGGACTAGCGGGTACGAGCAGTACTTC.

V usage is TRBV9 and J usage is TRBJ2-3; tentative D call: TRBD2 (6 bases). The germline V gene has CDR1 SGDLS and CDR2 YYNGEE. This CDR3 is 15 amino acids long. Trimming cost V 1 base and J 0 bases, with 9 bases left between them. The CDR3 DNA is TGTGCCAGCAGCGTAAGGGCGGGGAGCACAGATACGCAGTATTTT. Its translation is CASSVRAGSTDTQYF.

This clone was recorded once. The gene calls are TRBV27 and TRBJ2-1; a weak D match, TRBD1 (6 bases). The CDR3 has 16 amino acids. Per the germline V gene, CDR1 is MNHEY and CDR2 is SMNVEV (reference sequence). V dropped 5 bases and J dropped 5 bases, with 19 bases sitting between them. The DNA of the CDR3 is TGTGCCAGCAGTCGAAAGACAGGTTTGAGGGACAATGAGCAGTTCTTC. Its translation is CASSRKTGLRDNEQFF.

The rearrangement joins TRBV4-2 to TRBJ2-7; D gene uncertain. The CDR3 is 13 residues long. Germline lookup yields CDR1 LGHNA and CDR2 YNFKEQ. Trimming left V 0 bases short and J 3 bases short, with 6 bases between. The CDR3 protein is CASSQDLVYEQYF. DNA of the CDR3: TGTGCCAGCAGCCAAGACCTAGTCTACGAGCAGTACTTC.

V and J are TRBV5-6 and TRBJ2-1; no reliable D call. Trimming pared 5 bases from V and 4 bases from J, leaving 19 bases between. From germline, CDR1 is SGHDT and CDR2 YYEEEE. The CDR3 totals 16 residues. This CDR3 reads CASSYNGDPRYNEQFF. In nucleotides, the CDR3 is TGTGCCAGCAGTTATAATGGTGACCCGAGGTACAATGAGCAGTTCTTC.

The CDR3 protein is CASSQTGRGEKLFF. Here the CDR3 DNA reads TGTGCCAGCAGCCAGACGGGCCGGGGGGAAAAACTGTTTTTT. This chain uses TRBV7-9 with TRBJ1-4, with D tentatively TRBD1 (5 bases). Germline V gives CDR1 SEHNR, CDR2 FQNEAQ (reference sequence). This CDR3 has 14 residues. V dropped 5 bases and J dropped 8 bases, with 15 bases sitting between them.

This clone came up a few times. The rearrangement joins TRBV18 to TRBJ2-1, with TRBD2 matching over 13 bases. Germline V gives CDR1 KGHSH, CDR2 LQKENI. The CDR3 has 18 amino acids. V lost 3 bases, J lost 12 bases, and 17 bases stayed unmatched. For the CDR3, the DNA is TGTGCCAGCTCACCGCCCACTAGCGGGGGGGCGGTGTCCTACGGGCAGTTCTTC. Protein: CASSPPTSGGAVSYGQFF.

V and J are TRBV7-9 and TRBJ1-5; D may be TRBD1 (5 bases). The CDR3 consists of 16 residues. V lost 5 bases, J lost 4 bases, and 18 bases lay in between. Germline V lookup: CDR1 SEHNR, CDR2 FQNEAQ (reference sequence). The CDR3 nucleotides read TGTGCCAGCAGCCCCGGGAAAGGGGAGGGGAATCAGCCCCAGCATTTT. It codes for CASSPGKGEGNQPQHF.

V is TRBV5-6 and J is TRBJ2-5, with D possibly matching TRBD2 (7 bases). The CDR3 length is 17 residues. Trimming removed 4 bases from V and 6 bases from J, with 25 bases in between. Germline V CDR1 and CDR2: SGHDT, YYEEEE. CDR3 DNA sequence: TGTGCCAGCAGCGTACGGGCGGGGGCCAGTTCGGGGAAGACCCAGTACTTC. It encodes CASSVRAGASSGKTQYF.

The chain carries TRBV18 and TRBJ2-7; D remains ambiguous. V shed 3 bases and J shed 0 bases, with 6 bases lying between them. This CDR3 is 13 amino acids long. Germline V CDR1 and CDR2: KGHSH, LQKENI. Written as DNA, the CDR3 is TGTGCCAGCTCACCGTCTAGCTCCTACGAGCAGTACTTC. Translation gives CASSPSSSYEQYF.

V gene TRBV15 combines with J gene TRBJ1-2; D is ambiguous. This CDR3 contains 16 residues. V lost 5 bases and J 2 bases, leaving 18 bases between the germline ends. Looked up from germline, CDR1 is LNHNV and CDR2 is YYDKDF (reference sequence). CDR3 residues: CATSPPGRDRNYGYTF. CDR3 DNA: TGTGCCACCAGCCCCCCTGGGCGGGATCGGAACTATGGCTACACCTTC.

This clone was seen more than once but under ten times. The rearrangement joins TRBV5-4 to TRBJ1-1; unclear D gene. Germline-derived CDR1 and CDR2 are SGHNT and YYREEE (reference sequence). CDR3 size: 13 residues. V shed 5 bases and J shed 6 bases, with 14 bases lying between them. The CDR3 nucleotides read TGTGCCAGCAGTTTTCCACCGCAGGCTGAAGCTTTCTTT. This codes for CASSFPPQAEAFF. Supplemented by reference TRBV5-4 and TRBJ1-1, the full variable domain reads ETGVTQSPTHLIKTRGQQVTLRCSSQSGHNTVSWYQQALGQGPQFIFQYYREEENGRGNFPPRFSGLQFPNYSSELNVNALELDDSALYLCASSFPPQAEAFFGQGTRLTVV.

This sequence joins TRBV6-6 and TRBJ1-1; D not resolved. V was shortened by 5 bases and J by 5 bases, with 9 bases between the two germline ends. This CDR3 has 12 amino acids. Germline V gene lookup returns CDR1 MNHNY and CDR2 SVGAGI (reference sequence). The CDR3 DNA follows: TGTGCCAGCAGTCCTAGATGGACTGAAGCTTTCTTT. Its translation: CASSPRWTEAFF.

The CDR3 DNA reads TGTGCCAGTATTACGACTCCAGGGGATATAAACACTGAAGCTTTCTTT. Translated: CASITTPGDINTEAFF. The V call is TRBV19, the J call TRBJ1-1; maybe TRBD1 (6 bases). Trimming cost V 7 bases and J 2 bases, with 20 bases left between them. CDR1 is LNHDA, CDR2 SQIVND, per germline (reference sequence). The CDR3 totals 16 residues.

CDR3: CASSEDRGRMNTEAFF. The CDR3 nucleotides are TGTGCCAGCAGTGAGGACAGGGGGAGGATGAACACTGAAGCTTTCTTT. V is TRBV2 and J is TRBJ1-1; 10 bases line up with TRBD1. The germline V gene encodes CDR1 SNHLY and CDR2 FYNNEI. V lost 3 bases to trimming and J lost 0 bases; unmatched junction nucleotides: 4. This CDR3 has 16 residues.

J is TRBJ2-5 and V is TRBV5-6; TRBD1 agrees at 8 bases. CDR3 length equals 15 residues. Per the germline V gene, CDR1 is SGHDT and CDR2 is YYEEEE. Losses at the gene ends were 3 bases for V and 5 bases for J; bases not matched to a gene: 9. The CDR3 DNA reads as TGTGCCAGCAGCTCGCCTTGGACAGGGACGGAGACCCAGTACTTC. Residues: CASSSPWTGTETQYF.

The V and J genes are TRBV7-2 and TRBJ2-5; 12 bases align to TRBD2. The V and J ends lost 3 bases and 4 bases, in that order; junction bases with no gene match: 15. This CDR3 spans 19 amino acids. Per the germline V gene, CDR1 is SGHTA and CDR2 is FQGNSA. CDR3: CASSFALSASGGALETQYF. The DNA of the CDR3 is TGTGCCAGCAGCTTCGCCCTTTCTGCTAGCGGGGGGGCCTTAGAGACCCAGTACTTC.

The chain has TRBV7-9 and TRBJ1-6, with D possibly TRBD1 on 6 matching bases. Germline V gene lookup returns CDR1 SEHNR and CDR2 FQNEAQ (reference sequence). V dropped 4 bases and J dropped 10 bases, with 14 bases sitting between them. The CDR3 runs 14 residues. CDR3 sequence: CASSYRERNSPLHF. The CDR3 nucleotides read TGTGCCAGCAGCTACAGGGAAAGGAACTCACCCCTCCACTTT.